The 20 T cell receptor beta chains below were found in one sample sequenced in a study of spatial heterogeneity in lung cancer. TCRdb reprocessed the 5' RACE reads via MiXCR and lists one record per CDR3 protein. The sample lists tens of thousands of distinct CDR3 sequences; 3.1% were seen once. The time point: sample taken at primary tumor resection. Sequencing used normal lung tissue next to the tumor, obtained at surgery. The receptors here all came from a male donor with early-stage non-small cell lung cancer.

This clonotype has at least ten counts. Written as DNA, the CDR3 is TGTGCCAGCAATACAGGGGGCCCAACTAATGAAAAACTGTTTTTT. Amino acid sequence: CASNTGGPTNEKLFF. The gene calls are TRBV6-5 and TRBJ1-4; 9 nucleotides align to TRBD1. Unmatched junction bases numbered 3, after V lost 7 bases and J lost 0 bases. Germline lookup yields CDR1 MNHEY and CDR2 SVGAGI. The CDR3 sequence is 15 residues long.

There are many counts of this clonotype. This rearrangement joins TRBV7-2 to TRBJ1-3; unclear D gene. CDR1 and CDR2 (germline): SGHTA, FQGNSA. This CDR3 has 13 residues. V shed 4 bases and J shed 11 bases, with 15 bases lying between them. This chain's CDR3 is CASSSPNPRAIYF. CDR3 nucleotides: TGTGCCAGCAGCTCCCCAAACCCGAGGGCCATATATTTT.

Many counts were recorded for this clonotype. The V and J genes are TRBV14 and TRBJ2-3; maybe TRBD1 (5 bases). CDR3 size: 17 residues. The germline V gene encodes CDR1 SGHDN and CDR2 FVKESK. Between the trimmed V and J ends, which lost 0 bases and 5 bases, there was a span of 18 bases. As DNA, the CDR3 is TGTGCCAGCAGCCAAGAAGGTGCATGGGGCCTAAGAGATACGCAGTATTTT. Amino acids: CASSQEGAWGLRDTQYF.

This clonotype was observed many times. This rearrangement joins TRBV12-3 or TRBV12-4 to TRBJ1-1; D remains ambiguous. V dropped 3 bases and J dropped 1 base, with 9 bases sitting between them. The CDR3 totals 14 residues. CDR3 bases: TGTGCCAGCAGTTTCGGGCGGCAGAACACTGAAGCTTTCTTT. Translating gives CASSFGRQNTEAFF.

The V and J genes are TRBV6-5 and TRBJ2-7; perhaps TRBD2 as D (6 bases). Between the trimmed V and J ends, which lost 2 bases and 6 bases, there was a span of 23 bases. The CDR3 is 17 amino acids. The V gene's germline CDR1 is MNHEY and CDR2 SVGAGI. The CDR3: CASSYLSGGATQGEQYF. CDR3 nucleotides: TGTGCCAGCAGTTACCTTAGCGGAGGGGCCACCCAGGGCGAGCAGTACTTC.

This clonotype was detected a few times. This chain uses TRBV20-1 with TRBJ2-1; D is unclear. Germline loops: CDR1 DFQATT, CDR2 SNEGSKA (reference sequence). Trimming stripped 2 bases from V and 7 bases from J, with 12 bases between. The CDR3 extends over 13 amino acids. Written as DNA, the CDR3 is TGCAGTGCTAGACATCCCCTAAAAAATGAGCAGTTCTTC. Its translation: CSARHPLKNEQFF.

Many counts were recorded for this clonotype. The gene calls are TRBV5-1 and TRBJ1-1, with D uncertain. The CDR3 contains 16 residues. Germline lookup yields CDR1 SGHRS and CDR2 YFSETQ. Trimming shortened V by 2 bases and J by 2 bases, and 16 bases separated the two germline ends. The CDR3 region has the DNA TGCGCCAGCAGCTTACAACCCCTCTCTAGTAACACTGAAGCTTTCTTT. Amino acid sequence: CASSLQPLSSNTEAFF.

This clonotype was counted ten times or more. This chain links TRBV12-3 or TRBV12-4 with TRBJ2-1, with 10 bases fitting TRBD2. Trimming cost V 8 bases and J 8 bases; bases outside gene matches: 6. This CDR3 comprises 13 residues. The DNA for the CDR3 is TGTGCCAGCCGTAGCGGGGGGTTCTATGAGCAGTTCTTC. Translation: CASRSGGFYEQFF.

This clonotype was seen ten or more times. This chain links TRBV11-3 with TRBJ2-2; maybe TRBD1 (6 bases). The CDR3 consists of 13 residues. CDR1 and CDR2 (germline): SGHNT, YENEEA. V was pared by 1 base and J by 9 bases, with 9 bases between. The CDR3 loop reads CASSLGGQRELFF. The CDR3 DNA reads TGTGCCAGCAGCTTAGGCGGACAGCGGGAGCTGTTTTTT.

Ten or more counts support this clonotype. This chain connects TRBV28 to TRBJ2-7; D may be TRBD2 (5 bases). The germline CDR1 and CDR2 sequences are MDHEN and SYDVKM. The V and J ends lost 4 bases and 2 bases respectively, with 18 bases between them. CDR3 length equals 16 residues. The DNA for the CDR3 is TGTGCCAGCAGTTCCCAGCGGTCCAACCGCCCCTACGAGCAGTACTTC. The encoded protein is CASSSQRSNRPYEQYF.

At least ten counts were recorded for this clonotype. V and J are TRBV6-2 or TRBV6-3 and TRBJ2-2, with D possibly matching TRBD1 (6 bases). Germline CDR1 MNHEY, CDR2 SVGEGT. V was pared by 0 bases and J by 1 base, with 9 bases between. CDR3 size: 16 residues. The CDR3 region is CASSYSPGENTGELFF. The DNA for the CDR3 is TGTGCCAGCAGTTACTCCCCAGGGGAGAACACCGGGGAGCTGTTTTTT.

Only a few counts were recorded for this clonotype. The chain uses TRBV12-3 or TRBV12-4 and TRBJ1-1; D uncertain. Trimming removed 5 bases at V and 3 bases at J, with 13 bases between. This CDR3 spans 14 amino acids. The DNA of the CDR3 is TGTGCCAGCAGTCAATCAGGCTCACACACTGAAGCTTTCTTT. Protein sequence: CASSQSGSHTEAFF.

This clonotype was seen repeatedly, ten times or more. This chain uses TRBV19 with TRBJ1-4, with D maybe TRBD1 (5 bases). Trimming stripped 5 bases from V and 5 bases from J, with 9 bases between. CDR3 length: 13 residues. Germline V lookup: CDR1 LNHDA, CDR2 SQIVND (reference sequence). The CDR3 DNA sequence: TGTGCCAGTAGTTTGAACAGGAATGAAAAACTGTTTTTT. Protein: CASSLNRNEKLFF.

The DNA of the CDR3 is TGTGCCAGCAGTTTAAGGGGGGGATCTCGCTCCGGGGAGCTGTTTTTT. Its translation: CASSLRGGSRSGELFF. J is TRBJ2-2 and V is TRBV12-3 or TRBV12-4; a weak D match, TRBD2 (7 bases). The ends were cut back, 2 bases at V and 6 bases at J, with 16 bases in the middle. This CDR3 region has 16 residues.

This clonotype was recorded many times. This chain connects TRBV5-1 to TRBJ2-5; TRBD2 matches at 7 bases. Germline CDR1 is SGHRS and CDR2 is YFSETQ. Germline trimming cut 3 bases from V and 3 bases from J; bases unmatched to any gene: 5. There are 14 residues in the CDR3. The CDR3 DNA follows: TGCGCCAGCAGCTCCGGGACTACAAAAGAGACCCAGTACTTC. The encoded protein is CASSSGTTKETQYF.

The table lists this clonotype with many counts. This chain uses TRBV20-1 with TRBJ1-1; no reliable D call. The CDR3 sequence is 14 residues long. Germline V lookup: CDR1 DFQATT, CDR2 SNEGSKA (reference sequence). V dropped 0 bases and J dropped 11 bases, with 19 bases sitting between them. The CDR3 protein is CSARDRQRPQGAFF. The CDR3 DNA sequence: TGCAGTGCTAGAGATAGGCAGCGGCCGCAAGGGGCTTTCTTT.

In its sample, this clonotype was seen a few times. The chain links TRBV7-2 to TRBJ1-2; TRBD1 might be the D (5 bases). Trimming removed 4 bases from V and 4 bases from J, with 13 bases in between. This CDR3 is built from 14 residues. Germline CDR1 is SGHTA and CDR2 is FQGNSA. The CDR3 sequence: CASSYGRQGYGYTF. The CDR3, as DNA: TGTGCCAGCAGCTACGGGAGGCAGGGCTATGGCTACACCTTC.

This clonotype was found a few times. This CDR3 is CASFPGGRLGTDTQYF. DNA of the CDR3: TGTGCCAGCTTTCCAGGAGGCCGACTGGGCACAGATACGCAGTATTTT. The chain recombines TRBV2 with TRBJ2-3, with D maybe TRBD2 (5 bases). The CDR3 loop spans 16 amino acids. V gave up 8 bases and J gave up 1 base, with 19 bases separating them. From germline, CDR1 is SNHLY and CDR2 FYNNEI. The full variable domain, in which reference TRBV2 and TRBJ2-3 provide the parts outside the CDR3, is EPEVTQTPSHQVTQMGQEVILRCVPISNHLYFYWYRQILGQKVEFLVSFYNNEISEKSEIFDDQFSVERPDGSNFTLKIRSTKLEDSAMYFCASFPGGRLGTDTQYFGPGTRLTVL.

This clonotype occurred many times. The chain carries TRBV6-5 and TRBJ2-3; possible D gene TRBD2, 7 bases. The germline V gene encodes CDR1 MNHEY and CDR2 SVGAGI. V was pared by 3 bases and J by 0 bases, with 13 bases between. The CDR3 consists of 16 residues. CDR3 nucleotides: TGTGCCAGCAGTTATGGCGGGGGCCCAAGCACAGATACGCAGTATTTT. Protein product: CASSYGGGPSTDTQYF.

This clonotype was seen many times. This chain uses TRBV5-6 with TRBJ1-5; D call uncertain. The CDR3 contains 16 residues. Trimming took off 1 base at V and 0 bases at J, with 11 bases between the two ends. Per germline, CDR1 SGHDT and CDR2 YYEEEE. For the CDR3, the DNA is TGTGCCAGCAGCTTGAAAGGATCATATAGCAATCAGCCCCAGCATTTT. Protein product: CASSLKGSYSNQPQHF.